This T cell receptor beta chain was identified during a study of CD8+CD57+ T cells in acquired aplastic anemia. Study-wide background: DNA from sorted CD4+ and CD8+ cells averaged around 3.5 ug. Broader study findings: No significant difference in CD8+ Simpson's diversity was found between patients and controls. Fewer than 30 shared CD8+ CDR3s appeared highly expressed within patients' immunodominant clones.

The CDR3 covers 15 residues. Deletions cut 5 bases from V and 0 bases from J, with 11 bases between. Germline V lookup: CDR1 SGHDT, CDR2 YYEEEE. Both TCR beta VDJ combination and CDR3 sequence profiling were carried out. Genomic DNA was the template for this profiling. MiXCR, applied by TCRdb to the reads, yields one record per CDR3 protein. The profile covers 150,000 to 200,000 distinct CDR3 sequences, with around half appearing a single time and about 1.2% taken by the ten largest. This clonotype has a single count. Its antigen is not identified. In patients chosen for sequencing, flow cytometry had shown CD8+CD57+ cell expansion. Everyone among the patients had severe acquired aplastic anemia.

Sequencing input: sorted CD4+, CD8+, or CD8+CD57+ T cells (not recorded which) from PBMCs. V usage is TRBV5-6 and J usage is TRBJ2-2; D is ambiguous. The source of this sequence is a human donor with aplastic anemia. CDR3 protein: CASRSIESNTGELFF. CDR3 nucleotides: TGTGCCAGCAGGTCCATAGAGTCGAACACCGGGGAGCTGTTTTTT.